This TCR beta chain emerged from a study of Ad26.COV2.S vaccination and SARS-CoV-2 variants. Study information: A COV1001 Ad26.COV2.S trial-arm participant provided the sample. Ad26.COV2.S given intramuscularly, once or twice 56 days apart. Findings of the study overall: Non-spike TCR breadth did not differ much between vaccine and placebo recipients.

Trimming cost V 4 bases and J 5 bases; bases outside gene matches: 9. The germline gives CDR1 LNHDA, CDR2 SQIVND (reference sequence). The CDR3 consists of 15 residues. Points on this clone: Its antigen is not identified.

The treatment: some 20 received Ad26.COV2.S at low or high dose, single or two shots; several received placebo; per-sample allocation not given. Samples came from day 63 after the first vaccine or placebo injection. Measured with immunoSEQ multiplex PCR; TCRdb has only the in-frame clones, and not every one. Of around 450,000 clones listed, roughly 91% are singletons. The genes are TRBV19 and TRBJ2-5; 8 nucleotides match TRBD1. Sequences were derived from peripheral blood, sampled in a trial of Ad26.COV2.S vaccine versus placebo. The TCR originated in a person between 18 and 65 years old who received the Ad26.COV2.S COVID-19 vaccine or a placebo. CDR3 amino acids: CASSTNRGVGETQYF. In DNA, the CDR3 is TGTGCCAGTAGTACCAACAGGGGGGTCGGCGAGACCCAGTACTTC.